These T cell receptor beta chains were read from a single sample in a study of T cells in tumors after PD-1 blockade. The protocol was immunoSEQ multiplex PCR, while the TCRdb copy is restricted to in-frame clones and leaves out a portion. The table lists approximately 60,000 clones, about 74% of them singletons, with approximately 4.5% in the top ten. The specimen was PBMCs, collected after anti-PD-1 treatment. These TCRs come from a human donor with basal cell carcinoma. The CDR3 runs from the conserved cysteine through the conserved F or W. D genes are given only for firm matches. Clone size appears in some rows only: once, few, many, or a class for an expanded clone.

abundance: .
d_gene: .
v_gene: TRBV10-2
j_gene: TRBJ1-5
CDR3nt: TGCGCCAGCACCCTGGACAGTGATAGCAATCAGCCCCAGCATTTT
CDR3aa: CASTLDSDSNQPQHF

abundance: once
d_gene: .
v_gene: TRBV12-3/TRBV12-4
j_gene: TRBJ2-5
CDR3nt: TGTGCCAGCAGAGGCGGGTCTGGAGAGACCCAGTACTTC
CDR3aa: CASRGGSGETQYF

abundance: .
d_gene: TRBD2
v_gene: TRBV13
j_gene: TRBJ2-7
CDR3nt: TGTGCCAGCAGCCCGGGACTAGCGGGGGGGTACTTCGAGCAGTACTTC
CDR3aa: CASSPGLAGGYFEQYF

abundance: .
d_gene: TRBD1
v_gene: TRBV5-1
j_gene: TRBJ2-3
CDR3nt: TGCGCCAGCAGCTTGGAGGCGGGACAGGGACCAGATACGCAGTATTTT
CDR3aa: CASSLEAGQGPDTQYF

abundance: .
d_gene: .
v_gene: TRBV5-1
j_gene: TRBJ1-6
CDR3nt: TGCGCCAGCAGTCGACAGGAAGGGAATTCACCCCTCCACTTT
CDR3aa: CASSRQEGNSPLHF

abundance: once
d_gene: .
v_gene: TRBV28
j_gene: TRBJ1-6
CDR3nt: TGTGCCAGCAGTTTAGCCAGGCAGGGTTCACCCCTCCACTTT
CDR3aa: CASSLARQGSPLHF

abundance: few
d_gene: .
v_gene: TRBV12-2
j_gene: TRBJ1-1
CDR3nt: TGTGCAAGTCGCTCCCTGAACACTGAAGCTTTCTTT
CDR3aa: CASRSLNTEAFF

abundance: .
d_gene: TRBD1
v_gene: TRBV18
j_gene: TRBJ1-3
CDR3nt: TGTGCCAGCTCACCACCGACAGGGCTCTCTGGAAACACCATATATTTT
CDR3aa: CASSPPTGLSGNTIYF

abundance: .
d_gene: .
v_gene: TRBV11-3
j_gene: TRBJ1-1
CDR3nt: TGTGCCAGCAGCTTGGGGGCGGACACTGAAGCTTTCTTT
CDR3aa: CASSLGADTEAFF

abundance: few
d_gene: .
v_gene: TRBV6-5
j_gene: TRBJ1-2
CDR3nt: .
CDR3aa: CASSSSGPARTNTF

abundance: few
d_gene: TRBD1
v_gene: TRBV30
j_gene: TRBJ1-1
CDR3nt: TGTGCCTGGAGGCGGGGGGCAGGGGGGCGCCGGGCTGAAGCTTTCTTT
CDR3aa: CAWRRGAGGRRAEAFF

abundance: .
d_gene: .
v_gene: TRBV9
j_gene: TRBJ1-1
CDR3nt: TGTGCCAGCAGCGTAGCGTACACTGAAGCTTTCTTT
CDR3aa: CASSVAYTEAFF

abundance: few
d_gene: .
v_gene: TRBV6-5
j_gene: TRBJ1-2
CDR3nt: TGTGCCACCTTAAGGACGGAGGGGAATGGCTACACCTTC
CDR3aa: CATLRTEGNGYTF

abundance: .
d_gene: .
v_gene: TRBV19
j_gene: TRBJ1-2
CDR3nt: TGTGCCAGTAGTAAGGGACAACTGAACTATGGCTACACCTTC
CDR3aa: CASSKGQLNYGYTF

abundance: once
d_gene: TRBD2
v_gene: TRBV19
j_gene: TRBJ2-1
CDR3nt: TGTGCCAGTAGTAGATCTAGCGGGGGGGCGAGCTCCTACAATGAGCAGTTCTTC
CDR3aa: CASSRSSGGASSYNEQFF

abundance: few
d_gene: .
v_gene: TRBV21-1
j_gene: TRBJ1-1
CDR3nt: TGTGCCAGCAGCTCCCGAAGGTGCGGAGCTTTCTTT
CDR3aa: CASSSRRCGAFF

abundance: .
d_gene: TRBD1
v_gene: TRBV27
j_gene: TRBJ1-6
CDR3nt: TGTGCCAGCAGTACCGGGACAGGGCATTCACCCCTCCACTTT
CDR3aa: CASSTGTGHSPLHF

abundance: .
d_gene: .
v_gene: TRBV4-1
j_gene: TRBJ2-5
CDR3nt: TGCGCCAGCAGCCAGCCTATGTGGGGGATTGAGACCCAGTACTTC
CDR3aa: CASSQPMWGIETQYF

abundance: .
d_gene: .
v_gene: TRBV30
j_gene: TRBJ2-3
CDR3nt: TGTGCCTACGCGGGGATCAGCACAGATACGCAGTATTTT
CDR3aa: CAYAGISTDTQYF

abundance: .
d_gene: .
v_gene: TRBV6-1
j_gene: TRBJ2-6
CDR3nt: TGTGCCAGCAGTGCCGACAGGACCCTCCCGGGCTCTGGGGCCAACGTCCTGACTTTC
CDR3aa: CASSADRTLPGSGANVLTF

abundance: few
d_gene: .
v_gene: TRBV7-2
j_gene: TRBJ1-5
CDR3nt: TGTGCCAGCAGCTTAGAATCCGCCTTAGGGCAGCCCCAGCATTTT
CDR3aa: CASSLESALGQPQHF

abundance: .
d_gene: .
v_gene: TRBV2
j_gene: TRBJ2-1
CDR3nt: TGTGCCAGCAGGGGACTTGACAATGAGCAGTTCTTC
CDR3aa: CASRGLDNEQFF

abundance: .
d_gene: .
v_gene: TRBV5-6
j_gene: TRBJ1-4
CDR3nt: TGTGCCAGCAGCTTGCCCCGGGGCCAGGGGTCTGAAAAACTGTTTTTT
CDR3aa: CASSLPRGQGSEKLFF

abundance: .
d_gene: .
v_gene: TRBV30
j_gene: TRBJ2-1
CDR3nt: TGTGCCTGGAGTGCCCCGGGACTTGACAATGAGCAGTTCTTC
CDR3aa: CAWSAPGLDNEQFF

abundance: .
d_gene: .
v_gene: TRBV6-5
j_gene: TRBJ1-1
CDR3nt: TGTGCCAGCAGTTCTCCGGGACCTGATGGGGCTTTCTTT
CDR3aa: CASSSPGPDGAFF

abundance: .
d_gene: .
v_gene: TRBV10-3
j_gene: TRBJ1-4
CDR3nt: TGTGCCATCCAAAAAGGCAGGGCGGTTGGTGAAAAACTGTTTTTT
CDR3aa: CAIQKGRAVGEKLFF

abundance: .
d_gene: .
v_gene: TRBV18
j_gene: TRBJ2-5
CDR3nt: TGTGCCAGCTCTCCCCTGGGGGGAGAGACCCAGTACTTC
CDR3aa: CASSPLGGETQYF

abundance: medium-sized
d_gene: .
v_gene: TRBV7-8
j_gene: TRBJ1-2
CDR3nt: TGTGCCAGCAGCCCCCCGCTATGGGGGCGCGACTATGGCTACACCTTC
CDR3aa: CASSPPLWGRDYGYTF

abundance: .
d_gene: .
v_gene: TRBV4-2
j_gene: TRBJ2-2
CDR3nt: TGTGCCAGCAGCCAAGAGGAGGGGGGGGGCCGGGAGCTGTTTTTT
CDR3aa: CASSQEEGGGRELFF

abundance: few
d_gene: .
v_gene: TRBV3-1/TRBV3-2
j_gene: TRBJ1-1
CDR3nt: TGTGCCAGCAGTCCTGGGAAGAACACTGAAGCTTTCTTT
CDR3aa: CASSPGKNTEAFF

abundance: once
d_gene: TRBD2
v_gene: TRBV25-1
j_gene: TRBJ2-1
CDR3nt: TGTGCCAGCAGTGAATTGGGGACTAGCTCCTACAATGAGCAGTTCTTC
CDR3aa: CASSELGTSSYNEQFF

abundance: .
d_gene: TRBD1
v_gene: TRBV28
j_gene: TRBJ1-5
CDR3nt: TGTGCCAGCAGTTTATCCTCTGGGACAGGGGTCCACGGGAGCAATCAGCCCCAGCATTTT
CDR3aa: CASSLSSGTGVHGSNQPQHF

abundance: .
d_gene: .
v_gene: TRBV5-6
j_gene: TRBJ2-5
CDR3nt: TGTGCCAGCAGCTTGCGGGCCCTAGGCGGGGAGACCCAGTACTTC
CDR3aa: CASSLRALGGETQYF

abundance: .
d_gene: .
v_gene: TRBV5-3
j_gene: TRBJ1-2
CDR3nt: TGTGCCAGAAGCCGTAGAGAAAACTATGGCTACACCTTC
CDR3aa: CARSRRENYGYTF